This entry lists 11 T cell receptor beta chains sequenced from one sample in a study of blood T cell repertoires in COVID-19. Produced via immunoSEQ multiplex PCR; TCRdb's table is partial and in-frame only. The sample records some 150,000 clones, around four fifths being singletons. What was sequenced was peripheral blood. These receptors were obtained from a human donor in a cohort sampled during active COVID-19.

In nucleotides, the CDR3 is TGTGCCAGCAGCAATAGAGGGAGGAATCGGGAGACCCAGTACTTC. Its translation is CASSNRGRNRETQYF. The V gene is TRBV21-1, the J gene TRBJ2-5; the table assigns TRBD2, which was not confirmed against the DNA. TRBV21-1 is shown as a pseudogene. This CDR3 comprises 15 residues.

The chain uses TRBV5-1 and TRBJ2-3; 15 bases line up with TRBD2. J lost 3 bases, V lost 4 bases, and 12 bases had no gene match. The CDR3 contains 19 residues. Germline V gene data show CDR1 as SGHRS and CDR2 as YFSETQ. The CDR3, as DNA: TGCGCCAGCAGCAGGAGGACTAGCGGGAGGGCCACCGATACAGATACGCAGTATTTT. Translating gives CASSRRTSGRATDTDTQYF. Full variable domain (rest looked up from reference TRBV5-1 and TRBJ2-3): KAGVTQTPRYLIKTRGQQVTLSCSPISGHRSVSWYQQTPGQGLQFLFEYFSETQRNKGNFPGRFSGRQFSNSRSEMNVSTLELGDSALYLCASSRRTSGRATDTDTQYFGPGTRLTVL.

V gene TRBV7-2 combines with J gene TRBJ2-3; D is perhaps TRBD2 (5 bases). CDR1 is SGHTA and CDR2 is FQGNSA in the germline V gene. Trimming shortened V by 2 bases and J by 1 base, and 10 bases separated the two germline ends. The CDR3 totals 15 residues. In nucleotides, the CDR3 is TGTGCCAGCAGCTTAACAGTGGGAGGCACAGATACGCAGTATTTT. Its translation is CASSLTVGGTDTQYF.

This clone came up a few times. The CDR3 is CASSMGGPTSGRGNEQFF. In nucleotides, the CDR3 is TGTGCCAGTAGTATGGGGGGCCCGACTAGCGGGAGAGGAAATGAGCAGTTCTTC. This rearrangement joins TRBV19 to TRBJ2-1; 12 bases align to TRBD2. V was clipped by 3 bases and J by 7 bases; unmatched bases: 13. This CDR3 spans 18 amino acids. CDR1 is LNHDA, CDR2 SQIVND, per germline (reference sequence).

V is TRBV18 and J is TRBJ2-3; the match to TRBD2 covers 7 bases. Germline CDR1 and CDR2: KGHSH and LQKENI. V gave up 10 bases and J gave up 0 bases; unmatched junction bases: 7. The CDR3 covers 14 residues. The CDR3 is CANNAGVSTDTQYF. The CDR3 DNA reads TGTGCCAACAACGCGGGAGTTAGCACAGATACGCAGTATTTT.

This chain connects TRBV15 to TRBJ2-5; TRBD2 matches at 7 bases. V shed 5 bases and J 5 bases; nucleotides not matched to a gene: 5. The CDR3 covers 13 residues. Germline CDR1 reads LNHNV; CDR2 reads YYDKDF (reference sequence). As DNA, the CDR3 is TGTGCCACCAGCGGAGGACTAGTGGAGACCCAGTACTTC. Translating it yields CATSGGLVETQYF.

This CDR3 is CATSDRGLAGGLGTQYF. CDR3 coding DNA: TGTGCCACCAGTGACCGGGGACTAGCGGGAGGGCTGGGAACGCAGTATTTT. The genes are TRBV24-1 and TRBJ2-3, with 16 bases aligning to TRBD2. Germline V gives CDR1 KGHDR, CDR2 SFDVKD. V trimming: 4 bases; J trimming: 9 bases; junction bases outside the gene matches: 9. The CDR3 sequence is 17 residues long.

This clone was observed a single time. V and J are TRBV19 and TRBJ2-5; TRBD1 is a possible D gene (6 bases). V was clipped by 5 bases and J by 2 bases, with 15 bases between them. The germline V gene encodes CDR1 LNHDA and CDR2 SQIVND (reference sequence). The CDR3 has 15 residues. CDR3 nucleotide sequence: TGTGCCAGTAGTCGTCAGGGGAAGGGACAAGAGACCCAGTACTTC. It codes for CASSRQGKGQETQYF.

This clone has a handful of counts. The chain combines TRBV5-1 with TRBJ1-2; perhaps TRBD1 as D (6 bases). This CDR3 has 17 residues. Germline loops: CDR1 SGHRS, CDR2 YFSETQ. V was trimmed by 4 bases and J by 2 bases, leaving 21 bases between them. The CDR3 sequence is CASSRMGMQGGNYGYTF. DNA for the CDR3: TGCGCCAGCAGCAGGATGGGGATGCAAGGGGGAAACTATGGCTACACCTTC.

The chain joins TRBV7-9 to TRBJ2-5; no clear D. The CDR3 totals 15 residues. Trimming pared 1 base from V and 4 bases from J, leaving 13 bases between. CDR1 SEHNR and CDR2 FQNEAQ come from the germline V gene (reference sequence). The CDR3 region has the DNA TGTGCCAGCAGCTTAGGCTCAGGTGGTATAGAGACCCAGTACTTC. As protein: CASSLGSGGIETQYF.

The rearrangement joins TRBV18 to TRBJ2-1; D not resolved. The CDR3 has 13 amino acids. Trimming took off 5 bases at V and 5 bases at J, with 10 bases between the two ends. Germline V CDR1 and CDR2: KGHSH, LQKENI. The CDR3 here is CASSTSTDNEQFF. The CDR3 region has the DNA TGTGCCAGCTCAACTTCCACGGACAATGAGCAGTTCTTC.